This passage covers 9 T cell receptor beta chains from one sample sequenced in a study of response to subunit inactivated influenza vaccine. One entry per CDR3 protein results from TCRdb running MiXCR on the RT-PCR reads. The sample gives 450,000 to 700,000 distinct CDR3 sequences, 12% to 15% of which show up once; over 8.5% is in the top ten. The sample in question was PBMCs from blood, obtained 11 to 12 days after vaccination. The source is a man aged 50 to 59 who received an inactivated influenza vaccine.

This clonotype was seen a handful of times. The chain couples TRBV20-1 to TRBJ1-4; TRBD1 matches at 7 bases. The CDR3 contains 15 residues. Looked up from germline, CDR1 is DFQATT and CDR2 is SNEGSKA (reference sequence). The J segment lost 5 bases and the V segment lost 3 bases, leaving 9 bases of the junction unmatched. The CDR3 loop reads CSASPFGTANEKLFF. CDR3 DNA sequence: TGCAGTGCTAGTCCTTTCGGGACAGCAAATGAAAAACTGTTTTTT.

This clonotype was picked up a small number of times. This chain links TRBV20-1 with TRBJ2-1, with D unresolved. CDR1 and CDR2 (germline): DFQATT, SNEGSKA (reference sequence). Trimming shortened V by 5 bases and J by 3 bases, and 14 bases separated the two germline ends. The length of the CDR3 is 14 residues. CDR3 bases: TGCAGTGCTCGTTTATGGCCGAACTACAATGAGCAGTTCTTC. As protein: CSARLWPNYNEQFF.

This clonotype has a handful of counts. V is TRBV20-1 and J is TRBJ1-5; the match to TRBD1 covers 10 bases. The V gene end was trimmed by 1 base and the J gene end by 3 bases; junction bases not matched to a gene: 9. This CDR3 spans 17 amino acids. The germline gives CDR1 DFQATT, CDR2 SNEGSKA (reference sequence). CDR3 amino acids: CSARVGTGALINQPQHF. The CDR3 DNA reads as TGCAGTGCTAGAGTGGGGACAGGGGCCCTAATCAATCAGCCCCAGCATTTT.

This clonotype was picked up a small number of times. V gene TRBV7-9 combines with J gene TRBJ1-6; a weak D match, TRBD1 (5 bases). Trimming took off 5 bases at V and 7 bases at J, with 15 bases between the two ends. Germline V gene lookup returns CDR1 SEHNR and CDR2 FQNEAQ (reference sequence). CDR3 length: 15 residues. The CDR3 sequence is CASSPSYRRNSPLHF. CDR3 nucleotide sequence: TGTGCCAGCAGCCCCTCTTACAGGCGGAATTCACCCCTCCACTTT.

This clonotype was recorded many times. V gene TRBV19 combines with J gene TRBJ2-1, with 13 bases fitting TRBD2. The CDR3 is 19 amino acids. J was trimmed by 7 bases and V by 4 bases; bases with no gene match: 16. Per germline, CDR1 LNHDA and CDR2 SQIVND (reference sequence). CDR3 in amino acids: CASSKRGPGLAGVLNEQFF. The CDR3, as DNA: TGTGCCAGTAGTAAACGGGGACCCGGACTAGCGGGAGTTTTAAATGAGCAGTTCTTC.

This clonotype was detected only a few times. This chain links TRBV6-1 with TRBJ2-5; 12 bases line up with TRBD2. V shed 7 bases and J 1 base; nucleotides not matched to a gene: 4. The germline V gene has CDR1 MNHNS and CDR2 SASEGT. The CDR3 runs to 15 residues. The CDR3 DNA reads TGTGCCAGCACCAGGACTAGCGGGGTCCAAGAGACCCAGTACTTC. Translation: CASTRTSGVQETQYF.

This clonotype was detected a few times. V usage is TRBV20-1 and J usage is TRBJ1-1; D unclear. CDR1 is DFQATT and CDR2 is SNEGSKA in the germline V gene (reference sequence). This CDR3 comprises 14 residues. Trimming shortened V by 7 bases and J by 3 bases, and 18 bases separated the two germline ends. The CDR3 bases are TGCAGTGGAGCTCGAAGTCGGGCGGACACTGAAGCTTTCTTT. It specifies CSGARSRADTEAFF.

This clonotype showed up just a few times. This chain links TRBV2 with TRBJ2-7; no definite D call. CDR1 is SNHLY, CDR2 FYNNEI, per germline. This CDR3 spans 13 amino acids. V shed 3 bases and J shed 1 base, with 7 bases lying between them. The CDR3 DNA is TGTGCCAGCAGTGATGGTCTATCCTACGAGCAGTACTTC. This codes for CASSDGLSYEQYF.

By its share, this clonotype is medium-sized. The J gene is TRBJ2-7, the V gene TRBV12-3 or TRBV12-4; 14 bases align to TRBD2. The CDR3 is 15 residues long. V was clipped by 6 bases and J by 8 bases; unmatched bases: 9. The CDR3 reads CASSVGTSGSHKQYF. The DNA for the CDR3 is TGTGCCAGCAGCGTGGGGACTAGCGGGAGTCATAAGCAGTACTTC.